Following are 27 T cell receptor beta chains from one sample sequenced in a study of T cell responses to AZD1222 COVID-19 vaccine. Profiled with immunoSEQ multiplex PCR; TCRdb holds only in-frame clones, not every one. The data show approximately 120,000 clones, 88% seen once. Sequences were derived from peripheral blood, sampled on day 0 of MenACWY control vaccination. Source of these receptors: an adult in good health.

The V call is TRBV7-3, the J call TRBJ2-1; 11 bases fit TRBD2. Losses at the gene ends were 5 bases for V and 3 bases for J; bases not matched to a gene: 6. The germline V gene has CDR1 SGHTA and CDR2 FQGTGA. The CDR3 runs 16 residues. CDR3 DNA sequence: TGTGCCAGCAGCCCCAGGACTAGCGGGCTCTACAATGAGCAGTTCTTC. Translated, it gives CASSPRTSGLYNEQFF. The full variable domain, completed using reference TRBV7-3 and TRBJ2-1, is GAGVSQTPSNKVTEKGKYVELRCDPISGHTALYWYRQSLGQGPEFLIYFQGTGAADDSGLPNDRFFAVRPEGSVSTLKIQRTERGDSAVYLCASSPRTSGLYNEQFFGPGTRLTVL.

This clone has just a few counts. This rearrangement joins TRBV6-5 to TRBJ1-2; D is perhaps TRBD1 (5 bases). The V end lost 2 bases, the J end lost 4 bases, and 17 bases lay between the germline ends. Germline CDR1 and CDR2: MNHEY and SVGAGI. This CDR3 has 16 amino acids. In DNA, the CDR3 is TGTGCCAGCAGTTACGCCGACCGGGACCGCTCCTATGGCTACACCTTC. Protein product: CASSYADRDRSYGYTF.

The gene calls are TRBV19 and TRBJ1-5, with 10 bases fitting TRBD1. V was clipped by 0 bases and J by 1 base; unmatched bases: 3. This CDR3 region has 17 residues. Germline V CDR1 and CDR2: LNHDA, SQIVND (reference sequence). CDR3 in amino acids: CASSIDRQGASNQPQHF. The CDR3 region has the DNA TGTGCCAGTAGTATAGATCGACAGGGGGCGAGCAATCAGCCCCAGCATTTT.

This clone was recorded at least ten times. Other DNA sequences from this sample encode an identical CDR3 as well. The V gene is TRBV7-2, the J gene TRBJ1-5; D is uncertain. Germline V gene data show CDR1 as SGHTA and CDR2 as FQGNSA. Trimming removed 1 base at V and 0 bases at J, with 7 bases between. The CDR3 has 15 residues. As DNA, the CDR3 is TGTGCCAGCAGCTTAGAGCGTGGTAGCAATCAGCCCCAGCATTTT. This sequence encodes CASSLERGSNQPQHF.

This chain's CDR3 is CASSQFSIRFGTRGNEQFF. DNA for the CDR3: TGTGCCAGCAGCCAATTCTCGATAAGGTTCGGGACTAGGGGGAATGAGCAGTTCTTC. The J gene is TRBJ2-1, the V gene TRBV14; 8 bases line up with TRBD2. In germline, CDR1 is SGHDN, CDR2 FVKESK. The CDR3 runs to 19 residues. The ends lost 2 bases at V and 7 bases at J; junction bases unmatched: 19. Combining the CDR3 with reference TRBV14 and TRBJ2-1 gives the whole variable domain EAGVTQFPSHSVIEKGQTVTLRCDPISGHDNLYWYRRVMGKEIKFLLHFVKESKQDESGMPNNRFLAERTGGTYSTLKVQPAELEDSGVYFCASSQFSIRFGTRGNEQFFGPGTRLTVL.

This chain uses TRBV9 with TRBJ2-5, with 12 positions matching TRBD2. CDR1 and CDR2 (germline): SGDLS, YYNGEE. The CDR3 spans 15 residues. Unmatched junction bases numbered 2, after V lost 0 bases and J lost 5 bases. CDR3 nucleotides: TGTGCCAGCAGCGTAGCCCTAGCGGGAGGGGAGACCCAGTACTTC. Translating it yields CASSVALAGGETQYF.

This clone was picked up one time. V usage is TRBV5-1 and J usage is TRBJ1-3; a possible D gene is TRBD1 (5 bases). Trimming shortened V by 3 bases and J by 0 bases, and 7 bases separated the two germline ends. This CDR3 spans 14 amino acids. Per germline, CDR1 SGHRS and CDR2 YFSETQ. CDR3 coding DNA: TGCGCCAGCAGCTGGGGGGTCTCTGGAAACACCATATATTTT. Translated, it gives CASSWGVSGNTIYF.

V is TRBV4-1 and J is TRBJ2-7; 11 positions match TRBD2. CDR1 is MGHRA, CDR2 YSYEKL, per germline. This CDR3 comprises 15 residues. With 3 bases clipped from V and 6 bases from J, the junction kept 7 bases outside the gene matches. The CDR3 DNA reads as TGCGCCAGCAGCCAGGGTGTAGCGGGAGGGTCCGAGCAGTACTTC. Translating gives CASSQGVAGGSEQYF.

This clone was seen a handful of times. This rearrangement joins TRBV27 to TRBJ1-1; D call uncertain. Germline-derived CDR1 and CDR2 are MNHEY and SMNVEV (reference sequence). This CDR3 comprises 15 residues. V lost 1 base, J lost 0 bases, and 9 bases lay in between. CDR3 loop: CASSLFPGMNTEAFF. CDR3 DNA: TGTGCCAGCAGTTTATTTCCGGGCATGAACACTGAAGCTTTCTTT.

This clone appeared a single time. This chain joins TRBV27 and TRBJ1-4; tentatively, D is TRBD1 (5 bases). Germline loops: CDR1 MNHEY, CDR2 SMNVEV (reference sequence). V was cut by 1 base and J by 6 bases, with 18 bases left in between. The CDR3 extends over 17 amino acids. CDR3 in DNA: TGTGCCAGCAGTTTATTCTCGGTTCGTGGGACGGATGAAAAACTGTTTTTT. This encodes CASSLFSVRGTDEKLFF.

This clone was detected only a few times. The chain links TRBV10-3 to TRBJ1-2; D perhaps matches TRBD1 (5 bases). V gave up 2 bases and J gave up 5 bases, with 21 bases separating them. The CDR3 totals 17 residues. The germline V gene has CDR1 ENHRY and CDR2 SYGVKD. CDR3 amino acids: CAISEGGLPSSRYGYTF. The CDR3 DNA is TGTGCCATCAGTGAGGGGGGTCTCCCTTCTTCTAGGTATGGCTACACCTTC.

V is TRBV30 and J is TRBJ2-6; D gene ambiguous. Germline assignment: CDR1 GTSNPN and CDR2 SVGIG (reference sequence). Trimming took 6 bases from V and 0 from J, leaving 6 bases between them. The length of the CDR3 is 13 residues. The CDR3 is CACQVSGANVLTF. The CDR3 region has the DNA TGTGCCTGCCAGGTCTCTGGGGCCAACGTCCTGACTTTC.

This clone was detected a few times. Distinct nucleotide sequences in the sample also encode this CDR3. The CDR3 spells CASTGQGNSPLHF. In nucleotides, the CDR3 is TGTGCCAGCACCGGACAGGGGAATTCACCCCTCCACTTT. The V call is TRBV2, the J call TRBJ1-6; TRBD1 matches at 9 bases. The CDR3 length is 13 residues. Trimming took 7 bases from V and 7 from J; bases not matched to a gene: 2. Germline V gene sequence: CDR1 SNHLY, CDR2 FYNNEI.

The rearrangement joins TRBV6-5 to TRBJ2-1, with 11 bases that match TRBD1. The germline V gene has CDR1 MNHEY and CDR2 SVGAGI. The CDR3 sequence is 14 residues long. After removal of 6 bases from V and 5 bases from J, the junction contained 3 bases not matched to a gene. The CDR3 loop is CASSGQGAHNEQFF. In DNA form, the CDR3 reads TGTGCCAGCAGCGGACAGGGGGCGCACAATGAGCAGTTCTTC.

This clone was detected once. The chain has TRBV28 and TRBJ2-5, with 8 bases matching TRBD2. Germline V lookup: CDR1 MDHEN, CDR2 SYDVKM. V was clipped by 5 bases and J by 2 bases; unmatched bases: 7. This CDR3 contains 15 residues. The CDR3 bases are TGTGCCAGCAGTCCTACTAGCGGAGTACAAGAGACCCAGTACTTC. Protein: CASSPTSGVQETQYF.

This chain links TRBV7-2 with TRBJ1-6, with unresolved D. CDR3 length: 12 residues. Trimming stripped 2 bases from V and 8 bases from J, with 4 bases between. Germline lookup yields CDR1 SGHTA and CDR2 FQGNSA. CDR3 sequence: CASSLLHSPLHF. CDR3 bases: TGTGCCAGCAGCTTACTCCATTCACCCCTCCACTTT.

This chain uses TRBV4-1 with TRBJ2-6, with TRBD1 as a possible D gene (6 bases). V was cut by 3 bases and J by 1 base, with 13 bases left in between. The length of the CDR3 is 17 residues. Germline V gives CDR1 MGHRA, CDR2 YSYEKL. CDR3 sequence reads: CASSQWGLGSGANVLTF. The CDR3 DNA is TGCGCCAGCAGCCAGTGGGGGCTAGGGTCTGGGGCCAACGTCCTGACTTTC.

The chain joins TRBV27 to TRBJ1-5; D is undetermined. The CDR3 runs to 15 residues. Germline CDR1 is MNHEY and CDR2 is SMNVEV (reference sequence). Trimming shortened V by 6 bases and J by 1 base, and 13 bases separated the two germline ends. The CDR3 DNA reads TGTGCCAGCAGATCTAGGTTGAGGAGCAATCAGCCCCAGCATTTT. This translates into CASRSRLRSNQPQHF.

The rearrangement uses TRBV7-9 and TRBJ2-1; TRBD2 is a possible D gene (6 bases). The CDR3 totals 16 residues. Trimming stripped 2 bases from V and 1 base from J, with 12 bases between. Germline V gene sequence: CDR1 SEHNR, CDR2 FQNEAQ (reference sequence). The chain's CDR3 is CASSLYGGESYNEQFF. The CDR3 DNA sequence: TGTGCCAGCAGCTTATATGGCGGGGAATCCTACAATGAGCAGTTCTTC. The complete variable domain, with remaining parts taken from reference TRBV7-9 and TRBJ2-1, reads DTGVSQNPRHKITKRGQNVTFRCDPISEHNRLYWYRQTLGQGPEFLTYFQNEAQLEKSRLLSDRFSAERPKGSFSTLEIQRTEQGDSAMYLCASSLYGGESYNEQFFGPGTRLTVL.

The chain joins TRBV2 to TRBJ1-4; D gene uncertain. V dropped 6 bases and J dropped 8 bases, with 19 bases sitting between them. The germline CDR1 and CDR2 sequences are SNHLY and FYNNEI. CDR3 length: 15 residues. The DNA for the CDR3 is TGTGCCAGCAGGAGGCGTAGGTTCCGCAGGGAAAAACTGTTTTTT. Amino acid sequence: CASRRRRFRREKLFF.

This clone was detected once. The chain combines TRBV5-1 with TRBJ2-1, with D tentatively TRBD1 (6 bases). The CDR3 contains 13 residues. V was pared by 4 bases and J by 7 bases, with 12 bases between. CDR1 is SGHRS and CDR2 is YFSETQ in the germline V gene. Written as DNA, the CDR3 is TGCGCCAGCAGCGCTAACAGGGAAAATGAGCAGTTCTTC. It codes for CASSANRENEQFF.

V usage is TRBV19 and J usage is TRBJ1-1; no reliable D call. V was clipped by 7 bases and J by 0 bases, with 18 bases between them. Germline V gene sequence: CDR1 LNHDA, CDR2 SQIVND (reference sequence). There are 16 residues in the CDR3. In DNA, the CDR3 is TGTGCCAGTATCACCTTGGACGGTTACATGAACACTGAAGCTTTCTTT. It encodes CASITLDGYMNTEAFF.

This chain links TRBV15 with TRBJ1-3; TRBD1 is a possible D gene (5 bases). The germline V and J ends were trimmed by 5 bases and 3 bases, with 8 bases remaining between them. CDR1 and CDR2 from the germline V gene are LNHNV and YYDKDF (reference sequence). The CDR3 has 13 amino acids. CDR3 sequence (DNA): TGTGCCACCAGCCGTAGGGGTGGAAACACCATATATTTT. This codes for CATSRRGGNTIYF.

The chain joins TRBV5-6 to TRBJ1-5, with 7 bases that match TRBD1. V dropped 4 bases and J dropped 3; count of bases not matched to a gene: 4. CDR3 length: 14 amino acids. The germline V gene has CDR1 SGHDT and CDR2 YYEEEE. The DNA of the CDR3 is TGTGCCAGCAGCCTGGGACAGATCAATCAGCCCCAGCATTTT. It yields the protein CASSLGQINQPQHF. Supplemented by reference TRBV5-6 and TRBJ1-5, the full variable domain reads DAGVTQSPTHLIKTRGQQVTLRCSPKSGHDTVSWYQQALGQGPQFIFQYYEEEERQRGNFPDRFSGHQFPNYSSELNVNALLLGDSALYLCASSLGQINQPQHFGDGTRLSIL.

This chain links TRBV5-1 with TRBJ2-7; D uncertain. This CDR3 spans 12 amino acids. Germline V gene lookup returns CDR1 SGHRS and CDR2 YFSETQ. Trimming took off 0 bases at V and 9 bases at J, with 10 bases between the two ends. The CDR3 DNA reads TGCGCCAGCAGCTTGGATTTTGTCGGGCAGTACTTC. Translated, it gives CASSLDFVGQYF. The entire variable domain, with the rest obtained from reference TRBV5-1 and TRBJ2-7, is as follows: KAGVTQTPRYLIKTRGQQVTLSCSPISGHRSVSWYQQTPGQGLQFLFEYFSETQRNKGNFPGRFSGRQFSNSRSEMNVSTLELGDSALYLCASSLDFVGQYFGPGTRLTVT.

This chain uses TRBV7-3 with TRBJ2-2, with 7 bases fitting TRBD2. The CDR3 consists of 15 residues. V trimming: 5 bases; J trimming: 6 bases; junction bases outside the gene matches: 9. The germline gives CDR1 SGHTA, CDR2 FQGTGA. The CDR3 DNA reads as TGTGCCAGCAGCGTAAGCGGGAACGTGGCCGGGGAGCTGTTTTTT. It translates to CASSVSGNVAGELFF.

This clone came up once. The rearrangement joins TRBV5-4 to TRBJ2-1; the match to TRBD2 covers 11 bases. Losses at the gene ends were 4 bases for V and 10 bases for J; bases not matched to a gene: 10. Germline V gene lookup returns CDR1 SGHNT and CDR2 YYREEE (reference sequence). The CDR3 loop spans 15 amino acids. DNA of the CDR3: TGTGCCAGCAGCGTGGCCGGGACTAGCGGCAGAGAGCAGTTCTTC. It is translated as CASSVAGTSGREQFF. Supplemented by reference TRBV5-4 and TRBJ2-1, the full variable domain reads ETGVTQSPTHLIKTRGQQVTLRCSSQSGHNTVSWYQQALGQGPQFIFQYYREEENGRGNFPPRFSGLQFPNYSSELNVNALELDDSALYLCASSVAGTSGREQFFGPGTRLTVL.